These 17 T cell receptor beta chains came from one sample sequenced in a study of blood T cell repertoires in COVID-19. Assay: immunoSEQ multiplex PCR; the TCRdb copy retains only in-frame clones and omits some. The repertoire holds 69,000 or so clones, with roughly four fifths as singletons. The sample consisted of peripheral blood. The receptors stem from a man between 45 and 60 years old with COVID-19, enrolled during active disease.

This chain connects TRBV7-9 to TRBJ2-7; TRBD1 matches 7 bases. The J segment lost 0 bases and the V segment lost 5 bases, leaving 10 bases of the junction unmatched. CDR3 length: 16 amino acids. The germline V gene has CDR1 SEHNR and CDR2 FQNEAQ (reference sequence). CDR3 DNA: TGTGCCAGCAGCCGAATAACCGGGACAGCCTCCTACGAGCAGTACTTC. It is translated as CASSRITGTASYEQYF. The full variable domain, with the rest looked up from reference TRBV7-9 and TRBJ2-7, is DTGVSQNPRHKITKRGQNVTFRCDPISEHNRLYWYRQTLGQGPEFLTYFQNEAQLEKSRLLSDRFSAERPKGSFSTLEIQRTEQGDSAMYLCASSRITGTASYEQYFGPGTRLTVT.

The rearrangement links TRBV10-3 to TRBJ2-1, with a weak D call TRBD2 (6 bases). Trimming cost V 6 bases and J 2 bases, with 17 bases left between them. The CDR3 has 16 amino acids. Looked up from germline, CDR1 is ENHRY and CDR2 is SYGVKD. The CDR3 reads CAIRTDLAGTYNEQFF. The CDR3, as DNA: TGTGCCATCAGAACAGACCTCGCGGGGACCTACAATGAGCAGTTCTTC.

The gene calls are TRBV6-1 and TRBJ2-5, with 9 positions matching TRBD2. Germline trimming cut 2 bases from V and 2 bases from J; bases unmatched to any gene: 3. This CDR3 region has 15 residues. Germline CDR1 and CDR2: MNHNS and SASEGT. The CDR3 bases are TGTGCCAGCAGTGAATTAGCGGGGGAGCAAGAGACCCAGTACTTC. This codes for CASSELAGEQETQYF.

The chain joins TRBV4-3 to TRBJ2-1; the match to TRBD1 covers 7 bases. CDR1 LGHNA and CDR2 YSLEER come from the germline V gene. Losses at the gene ends were 3 bases for V and 4 bases for J; bases not matched to a gene: 6. The CDR3 spans 15 residues. The DNA for the CDR3 is TGCGCCAGCAGCCAGTGGGGGACAGCTTACAATGAGCAGTTCTTC. Its protein is CASSQWGTAYNEQFF.

In its sample, this clone was seen once. The chain recombines TRBV7-8 with TRBJ1-2, with D tentatively TRBD1 (6 bases). The CDR3 sequence is 13 residues long. Germline CDR1 SGHVS, CDR2 FQNEAQ. Trimming left V 5 bases short and J 2 bases short, with 9 bases between. The CDR3 sequence: CASSRDTNYGYTF. The CDR3 region has the DNA TGTGCCAGCAGCCGGGACACCAACTATGGCTACACCTTC.

This chain uses TRBV6-5 with TRBJ1-2, with 7 bases matching TRBD1. Germline CDR1 reads MNHEY; CDR2 reads SVGAGI. CDR3 size: 14 residues. After removal of 2 bases from V and 4 bases from J, the junction contained 4 bases not matched to a gene. The CDR3 loop reads CASSYRGRGYGYTF. Written as DNA, the CDR3 is TGTGCCAGCAGTTACAGGGGGCGAGGCTATGGCTACACCTTC.

This chain links TRBV3-1 (or the pseudogene TRBV3-2) with TRBJ2-7; unclear D gene. This CDR3 contains 13 residues. From germline, CDR1 is LGHDT and CDR2 YNNKEL (reference sequence). V lost 2 bases to trimming and J lost 12 bases, with 17 bases between them. CDR3 nucleotides: TGTGCCAGCAGCCAACAGGTGCAAACCCACAGGTACTTC. Translating gives CASSQQVQTHRYF.

The chain recombines TRBV18 with TRBJ2-2; possible D gene TRBD2, 6 bases. V was pared by 6 bases and J by 5 bases, with 16 bases between. Germline values: CDR1 KGHSH, CDR2 LQKENI. The CDR3 is 15 amino acids. The CDR3 DNA reads TGTGCCAGCTCCCTCTCGGGGGTTGAGACCGGGGAGCTGTTTTTT. Its translation: CASSLSGVETGELFF.

J is TRBJ2-1 and V is TRBV29-1; TRBD2 agrees at 11 bases. The V gene end was trimmed by 3 bases and the J gene end by 8 bases; junction bases not matched to a gene: 12. Germline lookup yields CDR1 SQVTM and CDR2 ANQGSEA. The CDR3 totals 16 residues. The CDR3 spells CSVDSNSGGAWDEQFF. DNA of the CDR3: TGCAGCGTTGACAGTAATAGCGGGGGGGCCTGGGATGAGCAGTTCTTC.

The chain uses TRBV2 and TRBJ2-3; 12 nucleotides align to TRBD2. V shed 6 bases, J shed 2 bases, and the junction held 6 bases outside the gene matches. Germline V gene sequence: CDR1 SNHLY, CDR2 FYNNEI. CDR3 length: 16 residues. The CDR3 DNA reads as TGTGCCAGCAGCGAACTAGCGGGGGGTACCACAGATACGCAGTATTTT. This gives the protein CASSELAGGTTDTQYF.

This clone has just one count. The V gene is TRBV5-1, the J gene TRBJ2-3; 10 bases fit TRBD2. The CDR3 spans 14 residues. The V gene end was trimmed by 7 bases and the J gene end by 4 bases; junction bases not matched to a gene: 6. Per germline, CDR1 SGHRS and CDR2 YFSETQ. CDR3 nucleotides: TGCGCCAGCGGTATAGCGGGGGGATCAGATACGCAGTATTTT. Encoded protein: CASGIAGGSDTQYF.

This sequence joins TRBV7-9 and TRBJ2-5; tentative D call: TRBD1 (5 bases). The length of the CDR3 is 14 residues. The V and J ends lost 5 bases and 2 bases respectively, with 12 bases between them. Per the germline V gene, CDR1 is SEHNR and CDR2 is FQNEAQ (reference sequence). CDR3 region: CASSLDRQQETQYF. For the CDR3, the DNA is TGTGCCAGCAGCCTCGACCGACAGCAAGAGACCCAGTACTTC.

V and J are TRBV7-9 and TRBJ1-4; D remains unclear. The CDR3 consists of 16 residues. Trimming shortened V by 3 bases and J by 2 bases, and 13 bases separated the two germline ends. The germline CDR1 and CDR2 sequences are SEHNR and FQNEAQ (reference sequence). The CDR3 nucleotides read TGTGCCAGCAGCTTTGGGCAAGTCGGCACTAATGAAAAACTGTTTTTT. Protein sequence: CASSFGQVGTNEKLFF.

This chain uses TRBV28 with TRBJ1-5; 8 bases fit TRBD1. V shed 6 bases and J 1 base; nucleotides not matched to a gene: 11. The CDR3 loop spans 17 amino acids. CDR1 is MDHEN, CDR2 SYDVKM, per germline. The CDR3 sequence is CASRPAGQGWSNQPQHF. The CDR3, as DNA: TGTGCCAGCAGGCCCGCCGGACAGGGATGGAGCAATCAGCCCCAGCATTTT.

The rearrangement uses TRBV7-6 and TRBJ2-7; D is perhaps TRBD2 (6 bases). Looked up from germline, CDR1 is SGHVS and CDR2 is FNYEAQ. This CDR3 contains 11 residues. V lost 11 bases to trimming and J lost 0 bases, with 8 bases between them. The CDR3 sequence is CAAGSSYEQYF. CDR3 bases: TGTGCCGCGGGGAGCTCCTACGAGCAGTACTTC.

V is TRBV3-1 (or the pseudogene TRBV3-2) and J is TRBJ1-4; the D gene is possibly TRBD1 (5 bases). Per the germline V gene, CDR1 is LGHDT and CDR2 is YNNKEL (reference sequence). The CDR3 is made up of 15 amino acids. V lost 7 bases and J lost 0, with 12 bases in between. Here the CDR3 DNA reads TGTGCCAGCACAAGGGGCCTTACAACTAATGAAAAACTGTTTTTT. It yields the protein CASTRGLTTNEKLFF.

A single count supports this clone. The J gene is TRBJ1-5, the V gene TRBV25-1; D is undetermined. Germline loops: CDR1 MGHDK, CDR2 SYGVNS. Trimming cost V 7 bases and J 6 bases, with 25 bases left between them. The CDR3 length is 17 residues. The CDR3 reads CASKMRRTLWVGQPQHF. The CDR3 bases are TGTGCCAGCAAAATGAGGAGGACGCTATGGGTCGGTCAGCCCCAGCATTTT.